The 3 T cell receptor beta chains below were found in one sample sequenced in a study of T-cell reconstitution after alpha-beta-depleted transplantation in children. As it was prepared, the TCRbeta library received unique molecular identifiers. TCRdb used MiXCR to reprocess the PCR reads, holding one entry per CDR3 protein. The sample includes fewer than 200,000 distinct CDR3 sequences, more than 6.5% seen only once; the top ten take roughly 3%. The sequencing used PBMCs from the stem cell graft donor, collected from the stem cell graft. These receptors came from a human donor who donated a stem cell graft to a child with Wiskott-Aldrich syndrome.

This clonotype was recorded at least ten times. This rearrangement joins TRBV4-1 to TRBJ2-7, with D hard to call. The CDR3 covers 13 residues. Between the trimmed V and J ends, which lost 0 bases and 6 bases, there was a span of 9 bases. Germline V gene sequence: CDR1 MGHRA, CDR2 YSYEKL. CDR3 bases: TGCGCCAGCAGCCAAGAACTAATCTCCGAGCAGTACTTC. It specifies CASSQELISEQYF.

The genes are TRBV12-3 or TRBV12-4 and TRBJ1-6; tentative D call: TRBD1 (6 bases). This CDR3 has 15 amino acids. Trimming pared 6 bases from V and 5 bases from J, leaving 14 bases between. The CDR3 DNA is TGTGCCAGCAGCATCGACAGGCCCAATAATTCACCCCTCCACTTT. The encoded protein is CASSIDRPNNSPLHF.

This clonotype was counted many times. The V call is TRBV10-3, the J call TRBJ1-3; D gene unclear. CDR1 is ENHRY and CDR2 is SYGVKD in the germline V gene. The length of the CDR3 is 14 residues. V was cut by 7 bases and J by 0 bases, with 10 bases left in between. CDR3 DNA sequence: TGTGCCATCACTCGGTCCGACTCTGGAAACACCATATATTTT. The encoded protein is CAITRSDSGNTIYF.